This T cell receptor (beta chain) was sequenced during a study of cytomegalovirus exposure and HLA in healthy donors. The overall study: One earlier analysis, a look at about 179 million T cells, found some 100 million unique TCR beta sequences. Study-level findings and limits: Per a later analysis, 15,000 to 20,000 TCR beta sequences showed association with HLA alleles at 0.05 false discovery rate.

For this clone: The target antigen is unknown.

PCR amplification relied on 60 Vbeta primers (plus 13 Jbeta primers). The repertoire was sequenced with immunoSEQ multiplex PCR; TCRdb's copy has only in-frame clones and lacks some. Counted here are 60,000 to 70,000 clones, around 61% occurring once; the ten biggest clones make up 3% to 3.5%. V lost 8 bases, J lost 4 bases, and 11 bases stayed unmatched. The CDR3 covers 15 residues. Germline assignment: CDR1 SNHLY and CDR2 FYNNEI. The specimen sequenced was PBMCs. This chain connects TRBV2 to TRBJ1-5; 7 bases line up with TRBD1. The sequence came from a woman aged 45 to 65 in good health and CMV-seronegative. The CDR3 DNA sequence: TGTGCCAGCTCACTTGACAGACAGGGAAATCAGCCCCAGCATTTT. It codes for CASSLDRQGNQPQHF. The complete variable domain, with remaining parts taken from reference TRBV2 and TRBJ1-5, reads EPEVTQTPSHQVTQMGQEVILRCVPISNHLYFYWYRQILGQKVEFLVSFYNNEISEKSEIFDDQFSVERPDGSNFTLKIRSTKLEDSAMYFCASSLDRQGNQPQHFGDGTRLSIL.